Shown below are 21 T cell receptor beta chains from a single sample sequenced in a study of T-cell memory formation after mild COVID-19. TCRdb called the 5' RACE reads again in MiXCR, with one record for every CDR3 protein. The table lists 150,000 to 200,000 distinct CDR3 sequences, around 30% of them singletons. The sample taken for sequencing was PBMCs or a T cell subset sorted from them (not recorded which). The receptors originated from an adult woman who had mild COVID-19 (a few samples of this study predate the infection). Cell type and time point are not known.

The chain joins TRBV11-2 to TRBJ2-2; TRBD1 aligns across 9 bases. V shed 0 bases, J shed 3 bases, and the junction held 14 bases outside the gene matches. Germline CDR1 reads SGHAT; CDR2 reads FQNNGV. The CDR3 contains 20 residues. The CDR3 region is CASSLDRILWGQGDTGELFF. The CDR3 DNA is TGTGCCAGCAGCTTAGATCGTATACTGTGGGGACAGGGAGACACCGGGGAGCTGTTTTTT. Full variable domain (remainder filled in from reference TRBV11-2 and TRBJ2-2): EAGVAQSPRYKIIEKRQSVAFWCNPISGHATLYWYQQILGQGPKLLIQFQNNGVVDDSQLPKDRFSAERLKGVDSTLKIQPAKLEDSAVYLCASSLDRILWGQGDTGELFFGEGSRLTVL.

The sample holds a few counts of this clonotype. V and J are TRBV7-3 and TRBJ2-6; tentative D call: TRBD2 (6 bases). The V end lost 0 bases, the J end lost 1 base, and 7 bases lay between the germline ends. The CDR3 contains 16 residues. The germline gives CDR1 SGHTA, CDR2 FQGTGA. CDR3 residues: CASSLTGGSGANVLTF. For the CDR3, the DNA is TGTGCCAGCAGCTTAACGGGGGGATCTGGGGCCAACGTCCTGACTTTC.

This clonotype was detected a few times. V gene TRBV27 combines with J gene TRBJ2-5; TRBD1 matches at 7 bases. J gave up 5 bases and V 5 bases, and 17 bases lay outside the gene matches. The CDR3 loop spans 17 amino acids. Germline CDR1 and CDR2: MNHEY and SMNVEV (reference sequence). The CDR3 loop reads CASSTRQGSPSLETQYF. The CDR3 DNA reads as TGTGCCAGCAGTACCAGACAGGGTTCCCCCTCCTTGGAGACCCAGTACTTC.

V is TRBV5-6 and J is TRBJ2-3; the match to TRBD2 covers 8 bases. The CDR3 is made up of 14 amino acids. Losses at the gene ends were 0 bases for V and 4 bases for J; bases not matched to a gene: 1. Germline values: CDR1 SGHDT, CDR2 YYEEEE. The chain's CDR3 is CASSLAGLADTQYF. In DNA, the CDR3 is TGTGCCAGCAGCTTGGCGGGACTAGCAGATACGCAGTATTTT.

This clonotype has a handful of counts. The rearrangement links TRBV9 to TRBJ1-1; 8 positions match TRBD1. With 4 bases clipped from V and 4 bases from J, the junction kept 9 bases outside the gene matches. This CDR3 is built from 15 residues. The germline V gene has CDR1 SGDLS and CDR2 YYNGEE. In DNA form, the CDR3 reads TGTGCCAGCAGCCCAGGACAGGGTTCGTTCACTGAAGCTTTCTTT. It translates to CASSPGQGSFTEAFF.

This chain uses TRBV4-3 with TRBJ2-2, with D possibly matching TRBD2 (6 bases). V dropped 7 bases and J dropped 4 bases, with 16 bases sitting between them. The CDR3 runs 15 residues. Germline CDR1 LGHNA, CDR2 YSLEER. In DNA, the CDR3 is TGCGCCAGCACCGCGGGACTTTTGGGCACCGGGGAGCTGTTTTTT. Amino acids: CASTAGLLGTGELFF.

This clonotype has at least ten counts. The chain is built from TRBV5-1 and TRBJ2-3; possibly TRBD2 for D (6 bases). Trimming took 1 base from V and 3 from J, leaving 9 bases between them. The germline V gene encodes CDR1 SGHRS and CDR2 YFSETQ. This CDR3 has 14 residues. The CDR3: CASSLRGGTDTQYF. In nucleotides, the CDR3 is TGCGCCAGCAGCTTGCGGGGAGGAACAGATACGCAGTATTTT.

This chain uses TRBV9 with TRBJ2-7; TRBD1 matches at 11 bases. The CDR3 covers 15 residues. In germline, CDR1 is SGDLS, CDR2 YYNGEE. Unmatched junction bases numbered 2, after V lost 0 bases and J lost 3 bases. The CDR3 coding sequence is TGTGCCAGCAGCGTAGGGGACAGGGGGTACTACGAGCAGTACTTC. It translates to CASSVGDRGYYEQYF.

The rearrangement links TRBV7-9 to TRBJ2-7; 12 bases map to TRBD2. V lost 5 bases to trimming and J lost 5 bases; unmatched junction nucleotides: 7. The CDR3 has 15 residues. Germline CDR1 reads SEHNR; CDR2 reads FQNEAQ (reference sequence). The CDR3 sequence is CASSQSGTSGHEQYF. The CDR3 DNA follows: TGTGCCAGCAGCCAAAGCGGGACTAGCGGGCACGAGCAGTACTTC. The variable domain in full, completed from reference TRBV7-9 and TRBJ2-7, reads DTGVSQNPRHKITKRGQNVTFRCDPISEHNRLYWYRQTLGQGPEFLTYFQNEAQLEKSRLLSDRFSAERPKGSFSTLEIQRTEQGDSAMYLCASSQSGTSGHEQYFGPGTRLTVT.

The chain joins TRBV2 to TRBJ2-7; TRBD1 aligns across 10 bases. The CDR3 consists of 15 residues. CDR1 and CDR2 (germline): SNHLY, FYNNEI. Trimming removed 7 bases from V and 3 bases from J; junction bases left unmatched: 9. The CDR3 nucleotides are TGTGCCAGCACCCCCCACCGGGACAGGGGCTACGAGCAGTACTTC. This encodes CASTPHRDRGYEQYF.

This clonotype came up once. The V gene is TRBV5-8, the J gene TRBJ1-2; 8 nucleotides align to TRBD1. Germline assignment: CDR1 SGHTS and CDR2 YDEGEE. The CDR3 runs to 15 residues. Losses at the gene ends were 4 bases for V and 4 bases for J; bases not matched to a gene: 9. CDR3 nucleotides: TGTGCCAGCAGCCGCGGACAGGGCGTTTTCTATGGCTACACCTTC. Its translation is CASSRGQGVFYGYTF.

This sequence joins TRBV5-1 and TRBJ2-1, with D possibly matching TRBD1 (6 bases). The CDR3 covers 12 residues. With 4 bases removed from V and 7 bases from J, the gap between germline ends came to 9 bases. Germline values: CDR1 SGHRS, CDR2 YFSETQ. The CDR3 spells CASSVGTNEQFF. The CDR3 DNA sequence: TGCGCCAGCAGCGTCGGGACAAATGAGCAGTTCTTC.

The V call is TRBV7-3, the J call TRBJ1-1; D is ambiguous. Trimming removed 5 bases from V and 4 bases from J, with 11 bases in between. Germline values: CDR1 SGHTA, CDR2 FQGTGA. The CDR3 has 13 residues. The CDR3 DNA sequence: TGTGCCAGCAGCCGACGAGGACTCACTGAAGCTTTCTTT. Protein: CASSRRGLTEAFF.

The chain recombines TRBV28 with TRBJ2-4; weak D call: TRBD1 (7 bases). The CDR3 runs 14 residues. Germline-derived CDR1 and CDR2 are MDHEN and SYDVKM. The V end lost 10 bases, the J end lost 6 bases, and 19 bases lay between the germline ends. The CDR3 here is CAINRRGLGNIQYF. In DNA, the CDR3 is TGTGCCATAAATCGGAGGGGGCTAGGAAACATTCAGTACTTC.

The V and J genes are TRBV29-1 and TRBJ1-1, with 7 nucleotides matching TRBD1. The CDR3 loop spans 14 amino acids. V shed 4 bases and J 1 base; nucleotides not matched to a gene: 6. Germline assignment: CDR1 SQVTM and CDR2 ANQGSEA. The CDR3 here is CSVATGEWNTEAFF. CDR3 DNA: TGCAGCGTTGCCACAGGGGAATGGAACACTGAAGCTTTCTTT.

This clonotype was seen a handful of times. The V and J genes are TRBV27 and TRBJ1-1, with unresolved D. Trimming removed 6 bases at V and 1 base at J, with 9 bases between. In germline, CDR1 is MNHEY, CDR2 SMNVEV (reference sequence). The CDR3 covers 13 residues. CDR3 sequence: CASRLGRNTEAFF. CDR3 coding DNA: TGTGCCAGCAGACTAGGGCGGAACACTGAAGCTTTCTTT.

The chain combines TRBV12-3 or TRBV12-4 with TRBJ2-1, with 12 bases that match TRBD2. This CDR3 is 17 amino acids long. V was pared by 6 bases and J by 0 bases, with 6 bases of the junction left unmatched. CDR3 sequence reads: CASSPGLAGNSYNEQFF. In nucleotides, the CDR3 is TGTGCCAGCAGCCCGGGACTAGCGGGTAACTCCTACAATGAGCAGTTCTTC.

This clonotype was counted a few times. This chain connects TRBV7-2 to TRBJ2-7, with 8 bases that match TRBD2. Trimming cost V 2 bases and J 5 bases; bases outside gene matches: 5. The length of the CDR3 is 14 residues. CDR1 and CDR2 from the germline V gene are SGHTA and FQGNSA. The CDR3, as DNA: TGTGCCAGCAGCTTATCGGGAGGGCCGGACGAGCAGTACTTC. Translation: CASSLSGGPDEQYF. Filled out from reference TRBV7-2 and TRBJ2-7, the complete variable domain reads GAGVSQSPSNKVTEKGKDVELRCDPISGHTALYWYRQSLGQGLEFLIYFQGNSAPDKSGLPSDRFSAERTGGSVSTLTIQRTQQEDSAVYLCASSLSGGPDEQYFGPGTRLTVT.

This clonotype was seen a few times. This chain joins TRBV3-1 and TRBJ2-7, with D unclear. V lost 4 bases, J lost 2 bases, and 12 bases lay in between. Germline-derived CDR1 and CDR2 are LGHDT and YNNKEL (reference sequence). The CDR3 totals 14 residues. CDR3 loop: CASSPGPDAYEQYF. CDR3 DNA: TGTGCCAGCAGCCCCGGGCCGGACGCCTACGAGCAGTACTTC.

This chain connects TRBV6-5 to TRBJ2-5; 7 bases are a match to TRBD2. Germline CDR1 is MNHEY and CDR2 is SVGAGI. This CDR3 spans 13 amino acids. V gave up 6 bases and J gave up 7 bases; unmatched junction bases: 8. The CDR3 is CASRPRGVRTQYF. CDR3 nucleotides: TGTGCCAGCAGACCCCGGGGGGTGAGGACCCAGTACTTC.

This clonotype has a count of ten or more. The rearrangement uses TRBV23-1 and TRBJ2-1, with 12 nucleotides matching TRBD2. TRBV23-1 is known as an ORF, though its function is uncertain. The CDR3 loop spans 19 amino acids. Trimming cost V 2 bases and J 4 bases; bases outside gene matches: 12. CDR3: CASSQPGASGGAIYNEQFF. In nucleotides, the CDR3 is TGCGCCAGCAGTCAACCGGGGGCTAGCGGGGGGGCGATATACAATGAGCAGTTCTTC.